These 3 T cell receptor beta chains came from one sample sequenced in a study of T cells in Graves' hyperthyroidism and ophthalmopathy. Regions amplified from RNA transcripts were the TCR beta CDR3 regions. When the TCR CDR3 underwent first-round RT-PCR, the HTBI primer set was used. TCRdb redid the calling of the multiplex PCR reads with MiXCR, one entry per CDR3 protein. Of about 260,000 distinct CDR3 sequences detected, approximately 21% appear once; the ten largest clones hold under 65%. Sequenced material: blood. All receptors come from a man under 40 with Graves' ophthalmopathy.

The chain carries TRBV28 and TRBJ1-2, with TRBD1 identical over 7 bases. The CDR3 sequence is 13 residues long. The V and J ends lost 6 bases and 2 bases, in that order; junction bases with no gene match: 3. Germline CDR1 reads MDHEN; CDR2 reads SYDVKM. The DNA of the CDR3 is TGTGCCAGCAGGAAGACAGGGAACTATGGCTACACCTTC. Encoded protein: CASRKTGNYGYTF.

This clonotype was counted many times. The chain is built from TRBV11-2 and TRBJ1-1; 8 nucleotides match TRBD1. Unmatched junction bases numbered 6, after V lost 5 bases and J lost 4 bases. Per the germline V gene, CDR1 is SGHAT and CDR2 is FQNNGV. The CDR3 contains 14 residues. The CDR3 DNA sequence: TGTGCCAGCAGCCGGACAGGGTGGTCCACTGAAGCTTTCTTT. It specifies CASSRTGWSTEAFF.

The table lists this clonotype with many counts. The V call is TRBV18, the J call TRBJ2-3; 7 bases match TRBD2. This CDR3 region has 13 residues. Germline V gives CDR1 KGHSH, CDR2 LQKENI. The V gene end was trimmed by 2 bases and the J gene end by 5 bases; junction bases not matched to a gene: 1. CDR3 coding DNA: TGTGCCAGCTCACCAATAGCGGGAGATACGCAGTATTTT. Amino acids: CASSPIAGDTQYF.